Following are 17 T cell receptor beta chains from one sample sequenced in a study of untreated major depressive disorder. No antigens are known for them. General study findings and limits: TRBV05-01 (Vbeta 5.1) usage was higher in CD4+ T cells of depressed patients than controls.

The protocol was immunoSEQ multiplex PCR, while the TCRdb copy is restricted to in-frame clones and leaves out a portion. The sample lists under 25,000 clones; 92% were seen once. The material sequenced was CD4+ T cells from PBMCs. The source is a woman in her thirties or forties with major depressive disorder.

The chain uses TRBV25-1 and TRBJ2-7, with D maybe TRBD2 (6 bases). Germline CDR1 is MGHDK and CDR2 is SYGVNS. Trimming left V 3 bases short and J 3 bases short, with 9 bases between. The CDR3 totals 13 residues. This CDR3 is CASSEGGRYEQYF. CDR3 DNA sequence: TGTGCCAGCAGTGAGGGGGGTCGCTACGAGCAGTACTTC.

This clone was seen once. The J gene is TRBJ2-2, the V gene TRBV30; D uncertain. V lost 0 bases and J 0 bases, leaving 8 bases between the germline ends. CDR1 and CDR2 from the germline V gene are GTSNPN and SVGIG (reference sequence). CDR3 size: 15 residues. CDR3 protein: CAWSVNLANTGELFF. The CDR3 bases are TGTGCCTGGAGTGTAAACCTCGCGAACACCGGGGAGCTGTTTTTT.

V is TRBV10-3 and J is TRBJ1-1, with D possibly TRBD1 on 6 matching bases. This CDR3 region has 14 residues. Trimming removed 0 bases at V and 5 bases at J, with 10 bases between. The germline V gene encodes CDR1 ENHRY and CDR2 SYGVKD. The CDR3 DNA is TGTGCCATCAGTGAGTCGACAGGTGCGACTGAAGCTTTCTTT. Amino acid sequence: CAISESTGATEAFF.

The chain couples TRBV4-1 to TRBJ2-5, with a weak D call TRBD1 (6 bases). The CDR3 sequence is 14 residues long. The ends were cut back, 2 bases at V and 2 bases at J, with 9 bases in the middle. From germline, CDR1 is MGHRA and CDR2 YSYEKL. In DNA, the CDR3 is TGCGCCAGCAGCCAAAGGGGGTTACAAGAGACCCAGTACTTC. This codes for CASSQRGLQETQYF.

The gene calls are TRBV7-8 and TRBJ2-1; D unclear. The ends were cut back, 10 bases at V and 1 base at J, with 2 bases in the middle. Germline V gives CDR1 SGHVS, CDR2 FQNEAQ. The CDR3 runs to 10 residues. The CDR3 DNA reads TGTGCCACGTCCTACAATGAGCAGTTCTTC. It is translated as CATSYNEQFF.

The chain is built from TRBV5-1 and TRBJ1-4; D is ambiguous. Germline loops: CDR1 SGHRS, CDR2 YFSETQ. The CDR3 is 14 amino acids. Trimming cost V 0 bases and J 4 bases, with 7 bases left between them. This CDR3 is CASSLGRVNEKLFF. The CDR3 DNA reads as TGCGCCAGCAGCTTGGGACGGGTTAATGAAAAACTGTTTTTT.

This sequence joins TRBV6-1 and TRBJ1-2; weak D call: TRBD1 (5 bases). The CDR3 covers 15 residues. CDR1 is MNHNS and CDR2 is SASEGT in the germline V gene. V lost 2 bases to trimming and J lost 6 bases, with 16 bases between them. The DNA for the CDR3 is TGTGCCAGCAGTGAAAGTTTCGGCAGGGTCGATGGCTACACCTTC. Amino acids: CASSESFGRVDGYTF.

The chain uses TRBV19 and TRBJ1-1, with D tentatively TRBD1 (5 bases). CDR1 is LNHDA and CDR2 is SQIVND in the germline V gene (reference sequence). Trimming removed 4 bases at V and 1 base at J, with 13 bases between. The CDR3 has 15 amino acids. The CDR3: CASSKVRGGNTEAFF. Here the CDR3 DNA reads TGTGCCAGTAGTAAAGTTAGGGGTGGGAACACTGAAGCTTTCTTT.

The chain recombines TRBV11-2 with TRBJ1-1; D might be TRBD1 (5 bases). CDR1 is SGHAT, CDR2 FQNNGV, per germline. V was trimmed by 3 bases and J by 1 base, leaving 6 bases between them. CDR3 length equals 13 residues. The CDR3 region has the DNA TGTGCCAGCAGCTTTCAGGGGAACACTGAAGCTTTCTTT. This sequence encodes CASSFQGNTEAFF.

This clone was recorded only once. The rearrangement uses TRBV5-1 and TRBJ1-1; no clear D gene. The germline V gene encodes CDR1 SGHRS and CDR2 YFSETQ. V lost 7 bases, J lost 8 bases, and 18 bases lay in between. CDR3 size: 13 residues. CDR3 coding DNA: TGCGCCAGCGGCCCTGACGGTGTAGGGGAAGCTTTCTTT. Protein: CASGPDGVGEAFF.

The V and J genes are TRBV4-3 and TRBJ2-1; 7 nucleotides match TRBD2. The CDR3 has 16 residues. Losses at the gene ends were 1 base for V and 8 bases for J; bases not matched to a gene: 11. CDR1 and CDR2 from the germline V gene are LGHNA and YSLEER. In DNA, the CDR3 is TGCGCCAGCAGCCAAGGCGAGAGGGAGGGCCTGGATGAGCAGTTCTTC. This codes for CASSQGEREGLDEQFF.

This clone was recorded a few times. The V and J genes are TRBV2 and TRBJ1-2, with D perhaps TRBD1 (5 bases). The V and J ends lost 5 bases and 2 bases respectively, with 18 bases between them. Germline lookup yields CDR1 SNHLY and CDR2 FYNNEI. The CDR3 has 16 amino acids. The CDR3, as DNA: TGTGCCAGCAGTCCGGGACTAGGGACTCTAAACTATGGCTACACCTTC. It yields the protein CASSPGLGTLNYGYTF.

The V call is TRBV5-6, the J call TRBJ2-3; D assignment may be TRBD1 or TRBD2 (5 bases each). V was trimmed by 1 base and J by 0 bases, leaving 15 bases between them. This CDR3 spans 17 amino acids. Germline loops: CDR1 SGHDT, CDR2 YYEEEE. The CDR3 sequence: CASSLRSGAHSTDTQYF. CDR3 nucleotide sequence: TGTGCCAGCAGCTTGAGATCCGGGGCCCATAGCACAGATACGCAGTATTTT.

The rearrangement joins TRBV25-1 to TRBJ1-4, with D possibly matching TRBD1 (6 bases). Looked up from germline, CDR1 is MGHDK and CDR2 is SYGVNS. The CDR3 runs 15 residues. Trimming shortened V by 2 bases and J by 6 bases, and 13 bases separated the two germline ends. CDR3 sequence: CASSEPTGSYEKLFF. CDR3 sequence (DNA): TGTGCCAGCAGTGAACCCACAGGGTCTTATGAAAAACTGTTTTTT.

The V and J genes are TRBV6-5 and TRBJ1-1; weak D call: TRBD1 (6 bases). Trimming removed 7 bases from V and 0 bases from J, with 15 bases in between. The length of the CDR3 is 15 residues. From germline, CDR1 is MNHEY and CDR2 SVGAGI. CDR3 bases: TGTGCCAGCATCTCGACAGGATCCCTGAACACTGAAGCTTTCTTT. Translating gives CASISTGSLNTEAFF.

The chain links TRBV5-1 to TRBJ1-1; TRBD1 aligns across 7 bases. Trimming cost V 4 bases and J 4 bases; bases outside gene matches: 7. The CDR3 spans 14 residues. Looked up from germline, CDR1 is SGHRS and CDR2 is YFSETQ. The CDR3 nucleotides read TGCGCCAGCAGCCTTGCACAGGGGATCACTGAAGCTTTCTTT. It translates to CASSLAQGITEAFF.

This clone was counted only a few times. The rearrangement joins TRBV11-2 to TRBJ1-2; perhaps TRBD1 as D (6 bases). The V and J ends lost 2 bases and 8 bases respectively, with 12 bases between them. The CDR3 consists of 13 residues. Germline V lookup: CDR1 SGHAT, CDR2 FQNNGV. The CDR3 coding sequence is TGTGCCAGCAGCTTAACAGGGCCGGGCGGCTACACCTTC. It codes for CASSLTGPGGYTF.